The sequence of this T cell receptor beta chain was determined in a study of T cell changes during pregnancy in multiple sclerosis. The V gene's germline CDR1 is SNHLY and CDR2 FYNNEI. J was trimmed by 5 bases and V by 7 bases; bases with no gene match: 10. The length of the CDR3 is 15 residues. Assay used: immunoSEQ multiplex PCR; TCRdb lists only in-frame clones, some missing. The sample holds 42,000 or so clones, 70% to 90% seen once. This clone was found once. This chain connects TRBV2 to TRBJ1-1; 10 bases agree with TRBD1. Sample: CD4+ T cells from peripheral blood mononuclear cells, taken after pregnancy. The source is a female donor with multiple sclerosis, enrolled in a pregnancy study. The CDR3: CASTRTTGGKTEAFF. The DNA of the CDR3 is TGTGCCAGCACTCGGACGACAGGGGGCAAGACTGAAGCTTTCTTT.